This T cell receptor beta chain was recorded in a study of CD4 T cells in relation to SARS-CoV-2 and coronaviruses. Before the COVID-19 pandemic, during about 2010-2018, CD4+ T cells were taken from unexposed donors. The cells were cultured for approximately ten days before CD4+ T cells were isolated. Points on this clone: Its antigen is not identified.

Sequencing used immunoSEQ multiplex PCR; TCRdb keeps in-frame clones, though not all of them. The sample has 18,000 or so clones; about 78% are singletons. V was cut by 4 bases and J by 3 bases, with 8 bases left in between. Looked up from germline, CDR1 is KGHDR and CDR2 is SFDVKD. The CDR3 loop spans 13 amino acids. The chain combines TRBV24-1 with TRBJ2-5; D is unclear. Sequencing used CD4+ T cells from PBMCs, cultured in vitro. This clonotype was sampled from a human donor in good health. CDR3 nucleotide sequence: TGTGCCACCAGTGAGTCTGGGGAAGAGACCCAGTACTTC. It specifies CATSESGEETQYF.